The 9 T cell receptor beta chains presented below share a single source sample, sequenced in a study of cytomegalovirus exposure and HLA in healthy donors. Researchers ran the PCR with 60 Vbeta and 13 Jbeta primers. This table comes from immunoSEQ multiplex PCR, and its TCRdb copy is limited to in-frame clones, with some not included. The sample contains about 120,000 clones, about 80% of which appear only once. Material for sequencing was PBMCs. All receptors derive from a man aged 25 to 40 in good health and CMV-seropositive.

The rearrangement joins TRBV13 to TRBJ1-1; D ambiguous. Germline V gene data show CDR1 as PRHDT and CDR2 as FYEKMQ (reference sequence). This CDR3 comprises 12 residues. V shed 0 bases and J shed 5 bases, with 4 bases lying between them. Here the CDR3 reads CASSLGRTEAFF. DNA for the CDR3: TGTGCCAGCAGCTTAGGGAGAACTGAAGCTTTCTTT.

The chain couples TRBV30 to TRBJ2-7; 8 nucleotides match TRBD2. V lost 0 bases to trimming and J lost 2 bases; unmatched junction nucleotides: 6. Germline-derived CDR1 and CDR2 are GTSNPN and SVGIG (reference sequence). CDR3 length equals 15 residues. The CDR3 is CAWSVGAGGAYEQYF. In DNA, the CDR3 is TGTGCCTGGAGTGTCGGGGCGGGGGGTGCCTACGAGCAGTACTTC.

This chain uses TRBV7-8 with TRBJ2-1, with TRBD2 matching 9 bases. This CDR3 has 17 amino acids. Trimming cost V 2 bases and J 0 bases; bases outside gene matches: 5. Germline V CDR1 and CDR2: SGHVS, FQNEAQ. The CDR3 loop reads CASSLLRTSASYNEQFF. DNA for the CDR3: TGTGCCAGCAGCTTACTGAGGACTAGCGCCTCCTACAATGAGCAGTTCTTC.

The chain is built from TRBV27 and TRBJ2-7; TRBD1 matches 10 bases. The CDR3 extends over 14 amino acids. V dropped 8 bases and J dropped 3; count of bases not matched to a gene: 7. The germline CDR1 and CDR2 sequences are MNHEY and SMNVEV (reference sequence). CDR3 nucleotides: TGTGCCAGCGGAACCGGGACAGGGGTCTACGAGCAGTACTTC. It codes for CASGTGTGVYEQYF.

The chain carries TRBV4-1 and TRBJ2-7, with 7 positions matching TRBD2. Per the germline V gene, CDR1 is MGHRA and CDR2 is YSYEKL. This CDR3 region has 16 residues. Unmatched junction bases numbered 10, after V lost 1 base and J lost 4 bases. The CDR3, as DNA: TGCGCCAGCAGCCAAGTGGCTAGCGGACCCTCTTACGAGCAGTACTTC. Translating it yields CASSQVASGPSYEQYF.

The J gene is TRBJ2-3, the V gene TRBV7-3, with D possibly being TRBD1 (6 bases). V lost 5 bases and J 2 bases, leaving 8 bases between the germline ends. The CDR3 runs 13 residues. Germline V gives CDR1 SGHTA, CDR2 FQGTGA. The CDR3 is CASSGDITDTQYF. DNA of the CDR3: TGTGCCAGCAGCGGGGACATCACAGATACGCAGTATTTT.

The CDR3 loop is CASSQESGQPQHF. The CDR3 DNA follows: TGTGCCAGCAGCCAAGAGTCGGGTCAGCCCCAGCATTTT. V gene TRBV4-2 combines with J gene TRBJ1-5; D remains unclear. V lost 0 bases to trimming and J lost 6 bases, with 6 bases between them. This CDR3 region has 13 residues. Germline V gives CDR1 LGHNA, CDR2 YNFKEQ.

The chain recombines TRBV10-3 with TRBJ2-6; possibly TRBD1 for D (5 bases). The CDR3 is 15 amino acids. V lost 4 bases and J 0 bases, leaving 7 bases between the germline ends. Per germline, CDR1 ENHRY and CDR2 SYGVKD. CDR3 DNA sequence: TGTGCCATCAGTGGGACAAACTCTGGGGCCAACGTCCTGACTTTC. Translating gives CAISGTNSGANVLTF.

The chain recombines TRBV7-9 with TRBJ2-3; 13 bases align to TRBD2. V shed 4 bases and J 2 bases; nucleotides not matched to a gene: 6. Germline V gene lookup returns CDR1 SEHNR and CDR2 FQNEAQ (reference sequence). This CDR3 is 17 amino acids long. The CDR3 sequence is CASSSKTSGGLTDTQYF. The CDR3 DNA is TGTGCCAGCAGCTCCAAGACTAGCGGGGGGCTCACAGATACGCAGTATTTT.